This T cell receptor beta chain stems from a study of cytomegalovirus exposure and HLA in healthy donors. Study summary: The early release's HLA-typed donors yielded some 85 million unique TCRs. In terms of ancestry, the Caucasian-associated cluster contained about four fifths of the roughly 400 genotyped donors. Whole-study results and caveats: Analyses of presence and absence presupposed an approximately uniform sequencing depth across donors.

Deletions cut 3 bases from V and 8 bases from J, with 4 bases between. This CDR3 region has 9 residues. The germline V gene has CDR1 GTSNPN and CDR2 SVGIG (reference sequence). This clone was counted a few times. Its target is not known. As for the donors, each was a healthy bone marrow donor. This PCR relied on a set of 60 Vbeta primers and 13 Jbeta primers. Profiled with immunoSEQ multiplex PCR; TCRdb holds only in-frame clones, not every one. Counted here are about 160,000 clones, 80% to 90% occurring once; the ten biggest clones make up roughly 0.75%. The sequencing input was PBMCs. The clonotype was recovered from a woman in her late teens or twenties in good health and CMV-seronegative. V is TRBV30 and J is TRBJ1-2; D ambiguous. For the CDR3, the DNA is TGTGCCTGGAGCCCGGGCTACACCTTC. Amino acid sequence: CAWSPGYTF.